There are a few counts of the clone carrying this T cell receptor (beta chain). Its antigen is not known. cDNA synthesis used the whole RNA isolate, giving expressed TCRB sequences. Averages roughly 1 million reads characterized the stem cell-like memory T cell samples. Generated by immunoSEQ multiplex PCR, the TCRdb table keeps only in-frame clones and is missing some. Among over 100,000 clones listed, 30% to 50% were seen once. The data derive from a study of beta chain features in type 1 diabetes. Study as a whole: Taken together, all samples contributed around 100,000,000 examined sorted cells.

Findings and caveats of the study: Comparison showed that naive, central memory and Treg TCRB repertoires appeared more similar among patients than among healthy donors. A pattern of fewer insertions and more deletions at VDJ junctions was seen in type 1 diabetes patients.

The CDR3 is 14 amino acids. V gave up 3 bases and J gave up 6 bases; unmatched junction bases: 1. Germline assignment: CDR1 KGHSH and CDR2 LQKENI. This clonotype was obtained from a woman aged 18-30 years in good health. The gene calls are TRBV18 and TRBJ1-5, with 11 nucleotides matching TRBD1. The sample comprised stem cell memory CD4+ T cells from blood. CDR3 bases: TGTGCCAGCTCACCGGACAGGGGGCGTCAGCCCCAGCATTTT. It codes for CASSPDRGRQPQHF.